This TCR beta chain derives from a study of T cells after posttransplantation cyclophosphamide. Broader study findings: Donor CD8+ memory clones often dominated recipient blood repertoires at later times. Skin or GI-infiltrating T cells shared few TRB sequences with blood. TRB clonality was highly associated with recipient CMV seropositivity and reactivation.

This clone has only one observation. Its antigen remains unidentified. Sequencing was performed with immunoSEQ multiplex PCR; in TCRdb, only in-frame clones are kept and a portion is missing. This sample has about 24,000 clones, with about 83% found just once. Germline CDR1 is SGHNT and CDR2 is YYREEE (reference sequence). CDR3 size: 13 residues. The V gene lost 4 bases and the J gene lost 6 bases, with 11 bases spanning the gap. This chain uses TRBV5-4 with TRBJ2-1, with D tentatively TRBD1 (6 bases). This TCR was sampled from a woman aged 55-69 years with a blood cancer, CMV-positive, and with a related stem cell donor. Sequenced input: PBMCs. CDR3 amino acids: CASSTGTGNEQFF. CDR3 coding DNA: TGTGCCAGCAGCACAGGGACGGGCAATGAGCAGTTCTTC.